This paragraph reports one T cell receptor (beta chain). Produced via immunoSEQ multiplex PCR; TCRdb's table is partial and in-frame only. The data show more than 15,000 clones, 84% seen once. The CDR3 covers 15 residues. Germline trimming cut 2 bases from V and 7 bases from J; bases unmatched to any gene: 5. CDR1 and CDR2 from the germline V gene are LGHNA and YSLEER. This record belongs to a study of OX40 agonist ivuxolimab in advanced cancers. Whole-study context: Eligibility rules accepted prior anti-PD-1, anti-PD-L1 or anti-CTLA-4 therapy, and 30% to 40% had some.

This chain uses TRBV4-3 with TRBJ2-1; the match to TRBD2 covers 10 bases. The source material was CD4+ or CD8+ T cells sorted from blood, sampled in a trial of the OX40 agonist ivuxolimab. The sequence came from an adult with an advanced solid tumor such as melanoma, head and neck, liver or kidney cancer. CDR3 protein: CASSQLAGGGNEQFF. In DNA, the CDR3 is TGCGCCAGCAGCCAATTAGCGGGGGGAGGTAATGAGCAGTTCTTC.